This T cell receptor (beta chain) was observed in a study of breast tumors, draining lymph nodes, adjacent tissues (dated by TCRdb to 2016 to 2017). Study-wide context: TCR beta repertoires were compared across tumor, adjacent nontumor tissue and axillary lymph nodes obtained from breast cancer patients. The study aimed to assess the relationships and possible T-cell exchange between tumor, surrounding tissue and draining lymph node repertoires in human breast cancer.

The lymph node samples were taken from the axillary draining lymph nodes of breast cancer patients. Reading the germline V gene gives CDR1 KGHDR and CDR2 SFDVKD. The CDR3, from cysteine to phenylalanine, totals 16 residues. Solely the CDR3 DNA is kept, with 48 bases framed from the first base. Trimming takes 3 bases off V and 10 bases off J; junction bases not matched to a gene: 9. In the case of this clonotype: Its antigen target is currently unknown. Per-nucleotide qualities are absent, and no much larger clonotype sits a single base away.

Instrument on record: Illumina HiSeq 2000. Multiplex PCR amplification was used to generate the TCR beta chain libraries. The amplified TCR beta chain products were analyzed by high-throughput sequencing. TCRdb itself trimmed the public reads at Q25 with fastp, ran MiXCR and retained productive beta chains. CDR3 protein sequences are deduplicated, and each keeps its most common genes and DNA. This sample has tens of thousands of distinct CDR3 sequences in its table, and over 25% of those were observed once. The top ten hold 8% to 9% of the sample. Broader findings and caveats from the paper: The conclusion that tumor T cells originate in lymph nodes was presented as consistent with a hypothesis rather than as directly demonstrated. Tumor and nontumor tissue repertoires were found to be significantly more similar in luminal-like than in basal-like breast cancer. Tumor T-cell repertoires showed less diversity than lymph node repertoires and more diversity than nontumor tissue repertoires, and tumor T-cell repertoires showed preferential V and J gene usage. The data were considered consistent with the idea that most tumor T cells come from the lymph node and then expand in tumor tissue.

The chain is assembled from TRBV24-1 and TRBJ2-3; the central 13 bases match TRBD2. Sequences were obtained from axillary lymph node tissue. This clonotype was obtained from a female donor with breast cancer. Some clones in this sample may be carry-over from other donors' samples. The CDR3 amino acid sequence is: CATSDIRTSGSLAQYF. The DNA sequence follows: TGTGCCACCAGTGATATCCGGACTAGCGGGAGTTTGGCGCAGTATTTT.